This T cell receptor (beta chain) was documented in a study of T cell repertoires in ileal Crohn's disease. This clone occurred once. CDR3 size: 15 residues. V lost 2 bases to trimming and J lost 5 bases, with 12 bases between them. Germline V gives CDR1 MNHNS, CDR2 SASEGT. The sorted cells were lamina propria lymphocytes from surgical specimens, first isolated by density gradient. Clones were read by immunoSEQ multiplex PCR, and TCRdb kept only the in-frame ones, dropping some. In the table there are approximately 5,700 clones, approximately 87% of which are singletons. Sequenced: CD4+ T cells from ileum. The receptor was derived from an adult with Crohn's disease. Some clones in this sample may be carry-over from other donors' samples. J is TRBJ1-4 and V is TRBV6-1; weak D call: TRBD1 (6 bases). Here the CDR3 DNA reads TGTGCCAGCAGTGAAACAGGGTCCGGGAATGAAAAACTGTTTTTT. Protein sequence: CASSETGSGNEKLFF.